The sequence of this T cell receptor beta chain was determined in a study of T cells in Graves' hyperthyroidism and ophthalmopathy. Amplified TCR beta CDR3 regions came from RNA transcripts. In the first-round RT-PCR of the TCR CDR3, the HTBI primer set was used. TCRdb recomputed calls from the multiplex PCR reads with MiXCR, one row per CDR3 protein. The sample lists roughly 570,000 distinct CDR3 sequences, under 60% occurring once. Based on clinical symptoms, serum thyroxine and TRAb, thyroid ultrasound and orbital computed tomography, diagnoses were reached. This CDR3 is built from 11 residues. Germline CDR1 reads SNHLY; CDR2 reads FYNNEI. Trimming left V 2 bases short and J 8 bases short, with 6 bases between.

The rearrangement links TRBV2 to TRBJ1-1; D not certain. Source material: peripheral blood or thyroid tissue (not recorded which). The receptor was derived from an adult woman with Graves' disease, either hyperthyroidism or ophthalmopathy (not recorded which). CDR3 coding DNA: TGTGCCAGCAGTGAACTTGGGGAAGCTTTCTTT. Translation gives CASSELGEAFF.